This TCR beta chain was documented in a study of blood T cell repertoires in COVID-19. The CDR3 has 17 residues. V was pared by 3 bases and J by 5 bases, with 12 bases of the junction left unmatched. Germline V gene sequence: CDR1 KGHDR, CDR2 SFDVKD. Sequencing used immunoSEQ multiplex PCR; TCRdb keeps in-frame clones, though not all of them. Of 210,000 or so clones in the sample, under 90% were seen once. The TCR sequence derives from a man aged 35-49 years with acute or convalescent COVID-19. The chain uses TRBV24-1 and TRBJ2-1; 7 bases are shared with TRBD1. Sample: peripheral blood. DNA of the CDR3: TGTGCCACCAGTGATCGACTTGGGACAGACTCTAACAATGAGCAGTTCTTC. Amino acid sequence: CATSDRLGTDSNNEQFF.